Below are 23 T cell receptor beta chains sequenced from a single sample in a study of T cells in Graves' hyperthyroidism and ophthalmopathy. What was amplified from RNA transcripts were TCR beta CDR3 regions. The HTBI primer set was used in a first-round RT-PCR of the TCR CDR3. TCRdb re-derived calls from the multiplex PCR reads in MiXCR, one entry per CDR3 protein. The repertoire holds about 570,000 distinct CDR3 sequences, with approximately 15% as singletons. The sample consisted of blood. These receptor sequences come from a woman aged 40-49 years with Graves' hyperthyroidism.

This clonotype was picked up many times. The rearrangement joins TRBV2 to TRBJ1-2; TRBD1 matches at 8 bases. Germline V gene lookup returns CDR1 SNHLY and CDR2 FYNNEI. This CDR3 has 14 residues. The ends lost 4 bases at V and 5 bases at J; junction bases unmatched: 6. CDR3 DNA sequence: TGTGCCAGCAGTGGACAGGGGAAGAGGTATGGCTACACCTTC. As protein: CASSGQGKRYGYTF.

This clonotype was seen many times. CDR3 region: CASSPYPGTDYEQYF. Written as DNA, the CDR3 is TGTGCCAGCAGCCCTTATCCCGGGACGGATTACGAGCAGTACTTC. This chain joins TRBV3-1 and TRBJ2-7, with D possibly being TRBD1 or TRBD2 (5 bases each). Trimming took 4 bases from V and 4 from J, leaving 17 bases between them. The germline V gene has CDR1 LGHDT and CDR2 YNNKEL (reference sequence). This CDR3 contains 15 residues.

This clonotype was counted many times. The J gene is TRBJ1-5, the V gene TRBV28, with D uncertain. V lost 7 bases to trimming and J lost 6 bases, with 19 bases between them. Germline loops: CDR1 MDHEN, CDR2 SYDVKM. The CDR3 length is 15 residues. The CDR3, as DNA: TGTGCCAGCAACCAAACTCCCTATAGCGGTCAGCCCCAGCATTTT. Amino acid sequence: CASNQTPYSGQPQHF.

This clonotype has at least ten counts. The chain links TRBV12-3 or TRBV12-4 to TRBJ2-3; D not certain. The CDR3 runs 13 residues. Trimming stripped 8 bases from V and 4 bases from J, with 13 bases between. This chain's CDR3 is CASGGVGADTQYF. The CDR3 DNA is TGTGCCAGCGGCGGTGTTGGAGCAGATACGCAGTATTTT.

Comments on this clonotype: A read error is possible here, since a much larger clone lies one base away. Without the conserved terminal phenylalanine or tryptophan, this CDR3 likely stems from a read error. The CDR3 region has the DNA TGTGCCAGCAGTGAAACCCGGACAGGAAAAGAGACCCAGTACCTC. Translated: CASSETRTGKETQYL. The chain couples TRBV6-1 to TRBJ2-5; the match to TRBD1 covers 7 bases. With 2 bases clipped from V and 3 bases from J, the junction kept 6 bases outside the gene matches. Germline CDR1 is MNHNS and CDR2 is SASEGT. This CDR3 region has 15 residues.

This clonotype was found a few times. This chain joins TRBV18 and TRBJ2-3, with D unresolved. Germline V gene sequence: CDR1 KGHSH, CDR2 LQKENI. Trimming stripped 3 bases from V and 5 bases from J, with 18 bases between. CDR3 length equals 16 residues. This CDR3 is CASSPRAPLAGDTQYF. CDR3 bases: TGTGCCAGCTCACCTCGCGCACCCTTAGCAGGAGATACGCAGTATTTT.

This clonotype was picked up a small number of times. A much larger clonotype is one base distant, so this may be a read error. The chain is built from TRBV27 and TRBJ1-5; 7 nucleotides agree with TRBD1. The CDR3 consists of 16 residues. Germline V gene lookup returns CDR1 MNHEY and CDR2 SMNVEV (reference sequence). In nucleotides, the CDR3 is TGTGCCAGCAGTTTATCCGACAGGGTAGGCAATCAGTCCCAGCATTTT. Its protein is CASSLSDRVGNQSQHF.

This clonotype was recorded a few times. The chain is built from TRBV27 and TRBJ1-2; D gene unclear. The CDR3 is made up of 14 amino acids. V lost 2 bases and J lost 8, with 15 bases in between. Germline values: CDR1 MNHEY, CDR2 SMNVEV (reference sequence). In DNA, the CDR3 is TGTGCCAGCAGTTTAAAGGGTATAGGCGGAGGCTACACCTTC. It codes for CASSLKGIGGGYTF.

This clonotype was seen more than once but under ten times. The chain joins TRBV5-1 to TRBJ2-4, with D tentatively TRBD1 (5 bases). This CDR3 region has 15 residues. V shed 0 bases and J shed 2 bases, with 9 bases lying between them. Germline lookup yields CDR1 SGHRS and CDR2 YFSETQ. In DNA form, the CDR3 reads TGCGCCAGCAGCTTGGATGGGGCGCCCAAAAACATTCAGTACTTC. Translating it yields CASSLDGAPKNIQYF.

This clonotype showed up many times. This chain links TRBV28 with TRBJ1-2; 10 bases agree with TRBD1. CDR3 size: 13 residues. With V trimmed by 5 bases and J by 6 bases, 3 bases remained unmatched. Germline V gene lookup returns CDR1 MDHEN and CDR2 SYDVKM. In nucleotides, the CDR3 is TGTGCCAGCAGTACCGGGACAGGGGATGGCTACACCTTC. Translating it yields CASSTGTGDGYTF.

This clonotype was recorded at least ten times. The chain couples TRBV9 to TRBJ2-1, with D perhaps matching TRBD1 or TRBD2 (5 bases each). This CDR3 comprises 16 residues. Germline values: CDR1 SGDLS, CDR2 YYNGEE. Trimming removed 0 bases at V and 4 bases at J, with 14 bases between. CDR3 sequence: CASSVVGVGPYNEQFF. The CDR3 DNA sequence: TGTGCCAGCAGCGTAGTGGGGGTAGGCCCTTACAATGAGCAGTTCTTC.

The sample holds many counts of this clonotype. The V gene is TRBV2, the J gene TRBJ2-3; D is perhaps TRBD1 (6 bases). Germline lookup yields CDR1 SNHLY and CDR2 FYNNEI. With 0 bases removed from V and 3 bases from J, the gap between germline ends came to 10 bases. This CDR3 contains 15 residues. The CDR3 DNA is TGTGCCAGCAGTGAAGCGCTTACAGGGACAGATACGCAGTATTTT. It yields the protein CASSEALTGTDTQYF.

This rearrangement joins TRBV7-9 to TRBJ2-1; 10 positions match TRBD2. Germline lookup yields CDR1 SEHNR and CDR2 FQNEAQ (reference sequence). V lost 5 bases to trimming and J lost 4 bases; unmatched junction nucleotides: 8. The CDR3 is made up of 16 amino acids. CDR3 coding DNA: TGTGCCAGCAGCCCGCCTACTAGCGGGGATTACAATGAGCAGTTCTTC. Translation gives CASSPPTSGDYNEQFF.

The chain uses TRBV25-1 and TRBJ2-7; 8 positions agree with TRBD2. This CDR3 is built from 13 residues. J was trimmed by 6 bases and V by 1 base; bases with no gene match: 2. Germline V gene lookup returns CDR1 MGHDK and CDR2 SYGVNS. In nucleotides, the CDR3 is TGTGCCAGCAGTGAATCGGCGGGGGGCGAGCAGTACTTC. It yields the protein CASSESAGGEQYF.

This chain links TRBV7-3 with TRBJ1-2, with D possibly being TRBD1 (5 bases). V lost 1 base to trimming and J lost 6 bases, with 12 bases between them. CDR1 and CDR2 (germline): SGHTA, FQGTGA. This CDR3 is 14 amino acids long. The CDR3 is CASSLNLRGDGYTF. For the CDR3, the DNA is TGTGCCAGCAGCTTAAATCTGAGAGGGGATGGCTACACCTTC.

This clonotype was observed a handful of times. DNA for the CDR3: TGTGCCAGCAGCCCGAGCGGATCCTATAATTCACCCCTCCACTTT. Translating gives CASSPSGSYNSPLHF. The chain recombines TRBV3-1 with TRBJ1-6; D unresolved. Germline CDR1 is LGHDT and CDR2 is YNNKEL (reference sequence). Trimming removed 4 bases from V and 1 base from J, with 8 bases in between. There are 15 residues in the CDR3.

The V and J genes are TRBV19 and TRBJ1-1; D ambiguous. The V end lost 7 bases, the J end lost 10 bases, and 19 bases lay between the germline ends. The CDR3 length is 13 residues. Germline V CDR1 and CDR2: LNHDA, SQIVND (reference sequence). CDR3 amino acids: CASTPPGRDSAFF. As DNA, the CDR3 is TGTGCCAGTACCCCCCCTGGAAGGGATTCAGCTTTCTTT.

This clonotype was recorded at least ten times. The genes are TRBV27 and TRBJ1-2; 11 bases are shared with TRBD1. J was trimmed by 4 bases and V by 5 bases; bases with no gene match: 9. Germline CDR1 and CDR2: MNHEY and SMNVEV (reference sequence). The CDR3 totals 16 residues. CDR3 nucleotide sequence: TGTGCCAGCAGTCCCATGGGGGACAGGGGGTTCTATGGCTACACCTTC. Its translation is CASSPMGDRGFYGYTF.

This clonotype came up many times. This rearrangement joins TRBV20-1 to TRBJ2-7, with 9 nucleotides matching TRBD2. The J segment lost 7 bases and the V segment lost 4 bases, leaving 14 bases of the junction unmatched. The CDR3 spans 15 residues. Germline values: CDR1 DFQATT, CDR2 SNEGSKA (reference sequence). CDR3 sequence: CSATRGVAGVGEQYF. The CDR3 DNA is TGCAGTGCTACCCGGGGGGTAGCGGGAGTAGGTGAGCAGTACTTC.

This chain links TRBV12-3 or TRBV12-4 with TRBJ2-5; 7 nucleotides agree with TRBD1. The CDR3 is made up of 14 amino acids. Trimming cost V 3 bases and J 2 bases; bases outside gene matches: 3. The CDR3 sequence: CASSFRDRQETQYF. The CDR3 DNA reads TGTGCCAGCAGTTTCCGGGACAGACAAGAGACCCAGTACTTC.

This clonotype was seen ten or more times. The J gene is TRBJ2-1, the V gene TRBV20-1; no firm D call. Germline lookup yields CDR1 DFQATT and CDR2 SNEGSKA (reference sequence). Trimming stripped 1 base from V and 3 bases from J, with 10 bases between. The CDR3 loop spans 14 amino acids. The CDR3 nucleotides are TGCAGTGCTAGAGCCCCAAAGGTCTACAATGAGCAGTTCTTC. This encodes CSARAPKVYNEQFF.

The sample holds many counts of this clonotype. This chain uses TRBV2 with TRBJ2-2; 9 bases line up with TRBD1. The V gene's germline CDR1 is SNHLY and CDR2 FYNNEI. J lost 6 bases, V lost 6 bases, and 8 bases had no gene match. The CDR3 contains 15 residues. CDR3 DNA: TGTGCCAGCAGCCTGGACAGGGGCGTAGCCGGGGAGCTGTTTTTT. It specifies CASSLDRGVAGELFF.

In its sample, this clonotype was seen many times. The chain has TRBV24-1 and TRBJ1-1; 7 positions match TRBD1. Germline V CDR1 and CDR2: KGHDR, SFDVKD. CDR3 length: 14 amino acids. With 5 bases clipped from V and 2 bases from J, the junction kept 4 bases outside the gene matches. The CDR3 DNA sequence: TGTGCCACCAGTGCCGGGACAGCCAACACTGAAGCTTTCTTT. Its protein product is CATSAGTANTEAFF.